This record concerns one TCR beta chain sequence. Its antigen is unknown. This sample is part of a study of cytomegalovirus exposure and HLA in healthy donors. Whole-study results and caveats: The study listed approximately 170 cytomegalovirus-associated TCR beta chains.

Primers for the PCR totalled 60 Vbeta and 13 Jbeta. Using immunoSEQ multiplex PCR, the repertoire was profiled, and TCRdb retains in-frame clones only, with some absent. This sample has 200,000 to 250,000 clones; approximately 79% occur once, and the top ten carry 1.7%. Germline CDR1 and CDR2: SGHNT and YYREEE (reference sequence). This CDR3 spans 15 amino acids. V trimming: 4 bases; J trimming: 0 bases; junction bases outside the gene matches: 5. Sequencing input: PBMCs. This chain connects TRBV5-4 to TRBJ1-1, with 8 positions matching TRBD1. This sequence was found in a man aged 50-59 years in good health and CMV-seronegative. In DNA, the CDR3 is TGTGCCAGCAGCGCCGGACAGGGAATGAACACTGAAGCTTTCTTT. Translating it yields CASSAGQGMNTEAFF. The variable domain in full, completed from reference TRBV5-4 and TRBJ1-1, reads ETGVTQSPTHLIKTRGQQVTLRCSSQSGHNTVSWYQQALGQGPQFIFQYYREEENGRGNFPPRFSGLQFPNYSSELNVNALELDDSALYLCASSAGQGMNTEAFFGQGTRLTVV.